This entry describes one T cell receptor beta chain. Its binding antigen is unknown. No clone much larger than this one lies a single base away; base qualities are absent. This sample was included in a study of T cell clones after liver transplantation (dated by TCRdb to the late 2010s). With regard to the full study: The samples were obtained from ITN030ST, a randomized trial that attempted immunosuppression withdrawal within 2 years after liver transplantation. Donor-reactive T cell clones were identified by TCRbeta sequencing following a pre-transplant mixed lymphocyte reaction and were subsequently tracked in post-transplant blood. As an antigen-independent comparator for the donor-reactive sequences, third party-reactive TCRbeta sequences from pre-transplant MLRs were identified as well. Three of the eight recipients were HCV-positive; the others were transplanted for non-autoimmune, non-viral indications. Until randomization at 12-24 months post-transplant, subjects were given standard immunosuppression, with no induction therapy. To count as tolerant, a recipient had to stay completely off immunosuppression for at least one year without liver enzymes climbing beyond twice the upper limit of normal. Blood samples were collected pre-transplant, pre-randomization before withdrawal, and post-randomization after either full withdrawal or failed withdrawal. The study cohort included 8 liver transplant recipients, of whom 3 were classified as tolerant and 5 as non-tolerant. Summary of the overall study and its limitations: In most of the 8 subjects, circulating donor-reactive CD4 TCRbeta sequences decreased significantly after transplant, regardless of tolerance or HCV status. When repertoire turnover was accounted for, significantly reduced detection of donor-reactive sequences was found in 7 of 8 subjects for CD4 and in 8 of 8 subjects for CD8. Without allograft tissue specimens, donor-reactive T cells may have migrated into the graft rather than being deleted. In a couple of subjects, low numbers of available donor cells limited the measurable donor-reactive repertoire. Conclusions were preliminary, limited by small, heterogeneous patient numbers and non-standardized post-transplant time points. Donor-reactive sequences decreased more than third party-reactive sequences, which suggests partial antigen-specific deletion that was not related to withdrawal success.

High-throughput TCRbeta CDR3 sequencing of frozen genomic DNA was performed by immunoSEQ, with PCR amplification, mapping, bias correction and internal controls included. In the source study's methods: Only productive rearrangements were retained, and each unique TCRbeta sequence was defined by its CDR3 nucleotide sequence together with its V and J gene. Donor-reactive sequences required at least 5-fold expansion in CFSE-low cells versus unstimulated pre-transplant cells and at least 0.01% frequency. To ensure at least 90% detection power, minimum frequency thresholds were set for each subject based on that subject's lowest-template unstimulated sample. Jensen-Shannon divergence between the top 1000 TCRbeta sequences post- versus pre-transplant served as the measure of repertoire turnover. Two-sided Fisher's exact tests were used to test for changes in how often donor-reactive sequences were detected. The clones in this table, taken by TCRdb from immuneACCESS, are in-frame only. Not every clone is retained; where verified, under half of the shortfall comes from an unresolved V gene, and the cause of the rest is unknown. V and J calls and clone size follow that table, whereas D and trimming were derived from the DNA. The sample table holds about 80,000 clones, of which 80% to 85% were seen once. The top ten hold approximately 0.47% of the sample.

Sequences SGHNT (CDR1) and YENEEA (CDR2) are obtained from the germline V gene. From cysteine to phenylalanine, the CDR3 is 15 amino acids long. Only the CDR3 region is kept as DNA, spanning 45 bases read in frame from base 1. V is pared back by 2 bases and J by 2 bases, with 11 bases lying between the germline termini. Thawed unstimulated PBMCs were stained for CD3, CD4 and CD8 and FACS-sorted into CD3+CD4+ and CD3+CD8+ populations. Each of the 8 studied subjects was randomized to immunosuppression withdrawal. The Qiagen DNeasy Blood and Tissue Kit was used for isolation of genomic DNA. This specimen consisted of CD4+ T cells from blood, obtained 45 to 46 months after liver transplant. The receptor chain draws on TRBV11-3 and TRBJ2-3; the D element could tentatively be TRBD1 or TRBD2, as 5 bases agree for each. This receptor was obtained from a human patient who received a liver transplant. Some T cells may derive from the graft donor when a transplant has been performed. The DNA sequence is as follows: TGTGCCAGCAGCTTAATGGGGACGCACACAGATACGCAGTATTTT. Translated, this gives CASSLMGTHTDTQYF.